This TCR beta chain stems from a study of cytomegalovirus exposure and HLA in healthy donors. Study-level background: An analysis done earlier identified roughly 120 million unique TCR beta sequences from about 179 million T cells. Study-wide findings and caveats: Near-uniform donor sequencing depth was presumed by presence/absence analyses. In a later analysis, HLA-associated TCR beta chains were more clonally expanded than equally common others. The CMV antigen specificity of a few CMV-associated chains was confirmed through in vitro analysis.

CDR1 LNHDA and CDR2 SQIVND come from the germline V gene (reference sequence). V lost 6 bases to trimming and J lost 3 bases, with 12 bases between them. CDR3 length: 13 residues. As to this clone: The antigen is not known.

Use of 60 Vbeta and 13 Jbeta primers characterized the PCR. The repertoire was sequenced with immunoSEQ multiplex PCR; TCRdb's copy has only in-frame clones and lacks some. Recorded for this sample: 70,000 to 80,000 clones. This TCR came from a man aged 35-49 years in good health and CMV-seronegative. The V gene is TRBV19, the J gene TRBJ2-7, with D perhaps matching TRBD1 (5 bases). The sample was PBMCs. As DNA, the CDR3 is TGTGCCAGTAGGAACACAGGAGTCTACGAGCAGTACTTC. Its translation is CASRNTGVYEQYF. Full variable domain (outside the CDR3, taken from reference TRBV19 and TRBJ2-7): DGGITQSPKYLFRKEGQNVTLSCEQNLNHDAMYWYRQDPGQGLRLIYYSQIVNDFQKGDIAEGYSVSREKKESFPLTVTSAQKNPTAFYLCASRNTGVYEQYFGPGTRLTVT.